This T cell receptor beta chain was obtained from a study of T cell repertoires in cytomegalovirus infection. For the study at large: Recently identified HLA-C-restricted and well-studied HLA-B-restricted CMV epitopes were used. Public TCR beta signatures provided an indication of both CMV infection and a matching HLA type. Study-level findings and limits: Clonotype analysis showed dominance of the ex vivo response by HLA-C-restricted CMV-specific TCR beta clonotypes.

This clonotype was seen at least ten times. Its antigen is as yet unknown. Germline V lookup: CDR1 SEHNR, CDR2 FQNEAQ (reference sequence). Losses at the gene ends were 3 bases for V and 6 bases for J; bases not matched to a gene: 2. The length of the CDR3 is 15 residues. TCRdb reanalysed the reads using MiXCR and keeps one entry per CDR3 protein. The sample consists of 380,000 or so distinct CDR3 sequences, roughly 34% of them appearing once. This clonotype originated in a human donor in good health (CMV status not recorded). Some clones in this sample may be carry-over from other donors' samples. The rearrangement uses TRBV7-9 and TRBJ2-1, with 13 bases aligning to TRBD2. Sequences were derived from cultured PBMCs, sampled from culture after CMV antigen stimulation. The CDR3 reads CASSFGTSGTNEQFF. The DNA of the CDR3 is TGTGCCAGCAGCTTCGGGACTAGCGGGACCAATGAGCAGTTCTTC.